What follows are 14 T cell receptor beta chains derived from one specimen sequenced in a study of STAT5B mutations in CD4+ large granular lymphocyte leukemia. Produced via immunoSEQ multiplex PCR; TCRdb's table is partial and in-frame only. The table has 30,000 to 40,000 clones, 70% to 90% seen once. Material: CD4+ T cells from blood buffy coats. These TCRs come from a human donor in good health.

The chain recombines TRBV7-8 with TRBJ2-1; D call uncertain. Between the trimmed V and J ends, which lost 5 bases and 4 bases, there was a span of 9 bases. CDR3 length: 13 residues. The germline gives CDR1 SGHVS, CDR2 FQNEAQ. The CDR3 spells CASSELRYNEQFF. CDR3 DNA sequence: TGTGCCAGCAGCGAGCTCCGATACAATGAGCAGTTCTTC. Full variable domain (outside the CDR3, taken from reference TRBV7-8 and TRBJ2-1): GAGVSQSPRYKVAKRGQDVALRCDPISGHVSLFWYQQALGQGPEFLTYFQNEAQLDKSGLPSDRFFAERPEGSVSTLKIQRTQQEDSAVYLCASSELRYNEQFFGPGTRLTVL.

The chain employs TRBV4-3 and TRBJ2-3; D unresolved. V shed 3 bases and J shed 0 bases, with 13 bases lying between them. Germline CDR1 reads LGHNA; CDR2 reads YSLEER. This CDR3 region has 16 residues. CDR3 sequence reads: CASSQGYPPSTDTQYF. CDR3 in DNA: TGCGCCAGCAGCCAGGGATACCCCCCGAGCACAGATACGCAGTATTTT.

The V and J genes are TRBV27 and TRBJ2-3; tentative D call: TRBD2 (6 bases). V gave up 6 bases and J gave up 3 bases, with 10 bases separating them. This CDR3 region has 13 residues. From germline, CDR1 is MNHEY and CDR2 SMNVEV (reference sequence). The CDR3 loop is CASRRDFTDTQYF. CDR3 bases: TGTGCCAGCAGGCGGGACTTTACAGATACGCAGTATTTT.

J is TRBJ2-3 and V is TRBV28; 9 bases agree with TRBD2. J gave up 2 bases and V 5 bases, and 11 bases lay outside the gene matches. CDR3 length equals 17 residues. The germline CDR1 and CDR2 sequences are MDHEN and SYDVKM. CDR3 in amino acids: CASSTSLGLADTDTQYF. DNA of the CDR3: TGTGCCAGCAGTACATCCCTGGGACTAGCAGACACAGATACGCAGTATTTT.

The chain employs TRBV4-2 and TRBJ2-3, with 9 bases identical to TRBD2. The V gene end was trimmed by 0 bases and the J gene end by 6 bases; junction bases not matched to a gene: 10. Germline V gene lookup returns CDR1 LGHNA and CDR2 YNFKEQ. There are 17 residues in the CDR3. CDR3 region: CASSQDPRTSAGDTQYF. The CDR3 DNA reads TGTGCCAGCAGCCAAGATCCCAGGACTAGCGCCGGTGATACGCAGTATTTT.

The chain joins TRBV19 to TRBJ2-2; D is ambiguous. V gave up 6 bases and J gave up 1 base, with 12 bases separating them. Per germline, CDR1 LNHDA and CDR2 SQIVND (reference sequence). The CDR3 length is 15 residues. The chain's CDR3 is CASSLAAVNTGELFF. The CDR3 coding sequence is TGTGCCAGTAGCCTCGCGGCGGTGAACACCGGGGAGCTGTTTTTT.

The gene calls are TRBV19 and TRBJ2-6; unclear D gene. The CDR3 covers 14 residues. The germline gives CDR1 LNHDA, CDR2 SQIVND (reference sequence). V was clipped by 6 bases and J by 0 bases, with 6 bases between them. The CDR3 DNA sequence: TGTGCCAGTAGCATTGCCTCTGGGGCCAACGTCCTGACTTTC. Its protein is CASSIASGANVLTF.

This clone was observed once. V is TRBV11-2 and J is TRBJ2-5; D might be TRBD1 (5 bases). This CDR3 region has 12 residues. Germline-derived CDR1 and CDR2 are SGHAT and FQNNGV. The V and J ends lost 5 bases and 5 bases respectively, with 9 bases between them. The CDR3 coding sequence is TGTGCCAGCAGCAGACAGAGGGAGACCCAGTACTTC. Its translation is CASSRQRETQYF.

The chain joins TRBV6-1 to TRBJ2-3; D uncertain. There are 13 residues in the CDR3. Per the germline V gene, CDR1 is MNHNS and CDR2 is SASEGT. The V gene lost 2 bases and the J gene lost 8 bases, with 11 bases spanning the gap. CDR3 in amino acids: CASSEIELGTQYF. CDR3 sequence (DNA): TGTGCCAGCAGTGAAATAGAGCTTGGTACGCAGTATTTT.

The CDR3 reads CASSPSGGAETQYF. The CDR3 DNA is TGTGCCAGTAGTCCTAGTGGCGGGGCAGAGACCCAGTACTTC. The chain joins TRBV19 to TRBJ2-5, with TRBD2 as a possible D gene (6 bases). V gave up 5 bases and J gave up 4 bases, with 14 bases separating them. The CDR3 sequence is 14 residues long. CDR1 is LNHDA and CDR2 is SQIVND in the germline V gene (reference sequence).

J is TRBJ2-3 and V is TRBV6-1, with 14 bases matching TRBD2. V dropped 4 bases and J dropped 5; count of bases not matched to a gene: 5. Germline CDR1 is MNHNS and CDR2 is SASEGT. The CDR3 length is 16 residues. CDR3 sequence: CASSGGLAGAKDTQYF. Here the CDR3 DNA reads TGTGCCAGCAGTGGGGGACTAGCGGGAGCGAAAGATACGCAGTATTTT.

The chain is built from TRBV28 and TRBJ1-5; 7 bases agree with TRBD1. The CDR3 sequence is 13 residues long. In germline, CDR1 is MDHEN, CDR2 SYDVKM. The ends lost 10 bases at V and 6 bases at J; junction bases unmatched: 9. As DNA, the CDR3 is TGTGCCACAAGGGAAGGGGGCGGTCAGCCCCAGCATTTT. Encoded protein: CATREGGGQPQHF.

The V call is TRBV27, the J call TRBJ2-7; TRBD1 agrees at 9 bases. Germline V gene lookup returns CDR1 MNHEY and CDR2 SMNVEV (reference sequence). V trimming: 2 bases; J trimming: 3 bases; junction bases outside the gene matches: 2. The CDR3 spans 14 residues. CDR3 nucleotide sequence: TGTGCCAGCAGTTTAGGACAGGGGAACTACGAGCAGTACTTC. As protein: CASSLGQGNYEQYF.

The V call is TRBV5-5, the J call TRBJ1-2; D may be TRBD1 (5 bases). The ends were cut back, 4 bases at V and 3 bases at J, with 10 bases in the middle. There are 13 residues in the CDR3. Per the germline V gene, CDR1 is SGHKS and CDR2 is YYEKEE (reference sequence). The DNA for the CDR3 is TGTGCCAGCAGCCCACAGGACCACTATGGCTACACCTTC. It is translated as CASSPQDHYGYTF.